This record concerns one T cell receptor (beta chain) sequence. Profiling relied on immunoSEQ multiplex PCR, and the TCRdb table lists in-frame clones only, not all of them. The sample has 25,000 to 30,000 clones; 85% to 90% are singletons. CDR3 length equals 16 residues. Germline-derived CDR1 and CDR2 are MDHEN and SYDVKM. Deletions cut 3 bases from V and 2 bases from J, with 16 bases between. Relapses following autologous stem cell transplantation were seen in all patients, with brentuximab vedotin exposure varying. After PBMCs were thawed, their CD8+ T cells were isolated by magnetic negative selection. This sample was taken from a study of PD-1 blockade in classical Hodgkin lymphoma.

V gene TRBV28 combines with J gene TRBJ1-1; no clear D. The starting material was CD8+ T cells from blood, obtained at baseline. The clonotype originates from a human donor with classical Hodgkin lymphoma. CDR3 residues: CASSFPPTGFNTEAFF. CDR3 sequence (DNA): TGTGCCAGCAGTTTTCCGCCAACTGGATTTAACACTGAAGCTTTCTTT.